The 23 T cell receptor beta chains listed next were all sequenced from one sample in a study of Graves' ophthalmopathy and Graves' hyperthyroidism (dated by TCRdb to 2016 to 2019). Sequencing used an Illumina HiSeq 2000. For repertoire sequencing, TCR beta CDR3 regions were amplified from RNA transcripts. HTBI primers and the Qiagen OneStep RT-PCR kit were used in a first-round RT-PCR, which was followed by a second-round multiplex PCR, size selection and purification. TCRdb trimmed public reads at Q25 via fastp, called clones via MiXCR and kept in-frame beta chains. Rows are unified per CDR3 protein, each entry keeping the most common DNA and genes. Recorded for this sample are roughly 600,000 distinct CDR3 sequences; 35% to 45% of them occurred a single time. Clones ranked in the top ten supply approximately 4.1% of the sample. Sequencing was carried out using peripheral blood or thyroid tissue (not recorded which). These receptors were obtained from an adult man with Graves' hyperthyroidism.

This clonotype was recorded many times. This chain uses TRBV2 with TRBJ2-7; D may be TRBD1 or TRBD2 (7 bases each). Germline V gives CDR1 SNHLY, CDR2 FYNNEI. There are 22 residues in the CDR3. V was shortened by 9 bases and J by 6 bases, with 45 bases between the two germline ends. CDR3 region: CASSGQPDGAGIVGGLRGEQYF. The CDR3 DNA reads TGTGCCAGTTCGGGACAGCCGGACGGAGCGGGGATCGTTGGAGGACTACGCGGCGAGCAGTACTTC.

This clonotype was observed many times. This chain joins TRBV12-3 or TRBV12-4 and TRBJ2-7; 10 nucleotides align to TRBD2. Trimming cost V 5 bases and J 2 bases; bases outside gene matches: 9. This CDR3 has 16 amino acids. CDR3 nucleotides: TGTGCCAGCAGTCCCAATCCAGCGGGAGGGCCCTACGAGCAGTACTTC. It yields the protein CASSPNPAGGPYEQYF.

This clonotype was observed a handful of times. One junction end does not reproduce the germline sequence, and a read error may be involved. The V gene is TRBV6-5, the J gene TRBJ1-1, with 10 nucleotides matching TRBD1. The CDR3 is 19 residues long. Looked up from germline, CDR1 is MNHEY and CDR2 is SVGAGI. CDR3 loop: CASSYYTRPGTGDGTETFF. The CDR3 DNA follows: TGTGCCAGCAGTTACTACACCCGTCCCGGGACAGGGGACGGCACTGAAACTTTCTTT.

The chain carries TRBV24-1 and TRBJ2-3, with 11 bases aligning to TRBD1. The CDR3 length is 16 residues. Germline values: CDR1 KGHDR, CDR2 SFDVKD. V trimming: 3 bases; J trimming: 3 bases; junction bases outside the gene matches: 4. The CDR3 here is CATSDPGQGVTDTQYF. CDR3 coding DNA: TGTGCCACCAGTGATCCGGGACAGGGGGTAACAGATACGCAGTATTTT.

This clonotype has a count of ten or more. J is TRBJ1-5 and V is TRBV24-1; 7 bases agree with TRBD1. This CDR3 has 16 amino acids. J gave up 5 bases and V 4 bases, and 10 bases lay outside the gene matches. In germline, CDR1 is KGHDR, CDR2 SFDVKD. CDR3 sequence: CATSDPRQGKHQPQHF. DNA for the CDR3: TGTGCCACCAGTGACCCAAGACAGGGTAAGCATCAGCCCCAGCATTTT.

This clonotype appeared a few times. J is TRBJ2-5 and V is TRBV18; TRBD2 is a possible D gene (5 bases). The CDR3 extends over 12 amino acids. V was pared by 3 bases and J by 5 bases, with 7 bases between. Germline values: CDR1 KGHSH, CDR2 LQKENI. CDR3 DNA sequence: TGTGCCAGCTCACCTTGGGAGGAGACCCAGTACTTC. This encodes CASSPWEETQYF.

This clonotype was observed a few times. This chain links TRBV9 with TRBJ2-3; D is perhaps TRBD2 (5 bases). The V end lost 3 bases, the J end lost 2 bases, and 13 bases lay between the germline ends. CDR1 is SGDLS, CDR2 YYNGEE, per germline. The CDR3 totals 15 residues. The CDR3 reads CASSATSYHTDTQYF. CDR3 bases: TGTGCCAGCAGCGCAACTAGTTACCACACAGATACGCAGTATTTT.

As to this clonotype: Compared with germline, one end of the junction differs, possibly owing to a read error. The V call is TRBV7-6, the J call TRBJ1-5; D not resolved. The germline CDR1 and CDR2 sequences are SGHVS and FNYEAQ. This CDR3 has 14 amino acids. The CDR3 sequence is CASTPGAYNEPQHF. In DNA, the CDR3 is TGTGCCAGCACCCCCGGAGCGTACAATGAGCCCCAGCATTTT.

The CDR3 bases are TGCGCCAGCGGAGGATCAGGGTCCGGGGCCAACGTCCTGACTTTC. It yields the protein CASGGSGSGANVLTF. The chain carries TRBV10-2 and TRBJ2-6; D is perhaps TRBD1 or TRBD2 (5 bases each). Trimming took off 8 bases at V and 4 bases at J, with 15 bases between the two ends. This CDR3 spans 15 amino acids. The V gene's germline CDR1 is WSHSY and CDR2 SAAADI.

For this clonotype: A much more abundant neighbour one base away suggests this may be a read error. J is TRBJ1-1 and V is TRBV6-5; no clear D gene. The CDR3 is made up of 13 amino acids. Germline values: CDR1 MNHEY, CDR2 SVGAGI. Here the CDR3 DNA reads TGTGCCAGCAGTGAAGCCCCGTCGACTGAAGCTTCCTTT. Encoded protein: CASSEAPSTEASF.

The table lists this clonotype with a few counts. The chain recombines TRBV29-1 with TRBJ1-1; 9 nucleotides align to TRBD1. Germline V gives CDR1 SQVTM, CDR2 ANQGSEA. The CDR3 length is 14 residues. The J segment lost 10 bases and the V segment lost 6 bases, leaving 15 bases of the junction unmatched. DNA for the CDR3: TGCAGCGTGAGCCCGGGACAGGGTTCTCCTGTAGCTTTCTTT. Translating gives CSVSPGQGSPVAFF.

V usage is TRBV15 and J usage is TRBJ1-2; D not resolved. The ends were cut back, 8 bases at V and 3 bases at J, with 19 bases in the middle. Germline V gene data show CDR1 as LNHNV and CDR2 as YYDKDF (reference sequence). This CDR3 has 15 residues. CDR3 coding DNA: TGTGCCACCGGCAACCGGGCGGGCGGAGACTATGGCTACACCTTC. It translates to CATGNRAGGDYGYTF. The variable domain in full, completed from reference TRBV15 and TRBJ1-2, reads DAMVIQNPRYQVTQFGKPVTLSCSQTLNHNVMYWYQQKSSQAPKLLFHYYDKDFNNEADTPDNFQSRRPNTSFCFLDIRSPGLGDTAMYLCATGNRAGGDYGYTFGSGTRLTVV.

This clonotype has more than one count but fewer than ten. The chain combines TRBV5-8 with TRBJ1-2, with TRBD1 matching over 9 bases. V lost 0 bases, J lost 6 bases, and 3 bases stayed unmatched. The V gene's germline CDR1 is SGHTS and CDR2 YDEGEE. The length of the CDR3 is 14 residues. Written as DNA, the CDR3 is TGTGCCAGCAGCTTGGACAGGGGGCTAGATGGCTACACCTTC. Translation gives CASSLDRGLDGYTF.

A note on this clonotype: The junction does not match germline at one end; this may be a read error. The V gene is TRBV7-9, the J gene TRBJ1-4; D perhaps matches TRBD1 (6 bases). The CDR3 consists of 15 residues. Germline V lookup: CDR1 SEHNR, CDR2 FQNEAQ (reference sequence). In DNA, the CDR3 is TGTGCCAGCTCAAGAGGGGGTGCTTCGGATGAAAAACTGCTTTTT. Residues: CASSRGGASDEKLLF.

This clonotype was found a few times. The rearrangement joins TRBV4-2 to TRBJ2-7; 9 positions agree with TRBD2. The CDR3 spans 18 residues. From germline, CDR1 is LGHNA and CDR2 YNFKEQ. V lost 0 bases, J lost 0 bases, and 9 bases stayed unmatched. CDR3 protein: CASSQDKLAGASSYEQYF. CDR3 in DNA: TGTGCCAGCAGCCAAGATAAACTAGCGGGTGCTTCCTCCTACGAGCAGTACTTC.

Ten or more counts support this clonotype. This chain uses TRBV25-1 with TRBJ2-7; 8 bases are shared with TRBD2. CDR3 length: 15 residues. Unmatched junction bases numbered 11, after V lost 2 bases and J lost 8 bases. CDR1 and CDR2 (germline): MGHDK, SYGVNS. CDR3 in DNA: TGTGCCAGCAGTGAAATGGACGGGAGGGCGGGAAAGCAGTACTTC. Protein: CASSEMDGRAGKQYF.

This clonotype was recorded at least ten times. The rearrangement joins TRBV6-5 to TRBJ2-2; the match to TRBD2 covers 8 bases. Per the germline V gene, CDR1 is MNHEY and CDR2 is SVGAGI. The CDR3 has 18 residues. After removal of 5 bases from V and 7 bases from J, the junction contained 18 bases not matched to a gene. CDR3 in amino acids: CASSGSLAGLGVNGELFF. The CDR3 nucleotides are TGTGCCAGCAGTGGAAGTTTGGCGGGACTAGGAGTTAACGGGGAGCTGTTTTTT.

This clonotype was detected a few times. This rearrangement joins TRBV27 to TRBJ1-4; 7 nucleotides line up with TRBD1. Trimming cost V 6 bases and J 8 bases; bases outside gene matches: 12. The CDR3 consists of 15 residues. Germline CDR1 reads MNHEY; CDR2 reads SMNVEV (reference sequence). This CDR3 reads CASRSRTGLREKLFF. Here the CDR3 DNA reads TGTGCCAGCAGAAGCAGGACAGGATTGCGGGAAAAACTGTTTTTT.

This clonotype came up many times. The chain joins TRBV29-1 to TRBJ1-1; possible D gene TRBD1, 6 bases. V was cut by 6 bases and J by 0 bases, with 20 bases left in between. This CDR3 is built from 16 residues. Germline V gene lookup returns CDR1 SQVTM and CDR2 ANQGSEA. CDR3 sequence: CSVTLLGGPMNTEAFF. The CDR3, as DNA: TGCAGCGTCACACTGCTTGGGGGCCCAATGAACACTGAAGCTTTCTTT.

This clonotype was counted only a few times. This may stem from a read error, because a much larger clone lies one nucleotide away. The gene calls are TRBV12-3 or TRBV12-4 and TRBJ1-5; unclear D gene. Trimming removed 5 bases at V and 7 bases at J, with 9 bases between. CDR3 length: 12 residues. The CDR3 loop reads CASSGEIQPQHF. CDR3 nucleotides: TGTGCCAGCAGTGGCGAGATCCAGCCCCAGCATTTT.

This clonotype has just a few counts. The chain joins TRBV27 to TRBJ2-2; possibly TRBD2 for D (6 bases). CDR1 MNHEY and CDR2 SMNVEV come from the germline V gene (reference sequence). The CDR3 has 15 amino acids. Trimming left V 5 bases short and J 5 bases short, with 15 bases between. CDR3 nucleotide sequence: TGTGCCAGCAGTCTGGGGGGATTTGGGACCGGGGAGCTGTTTTTT. It yields the protein CASSLGGFGTGELFF.

This chain connects TRBV7-8 to TRBJ2-1; maybe TRBD2 (6 bases). This CDR3 is built from 16 residues. Per the germline V gene, CDR1 is SGHVS and CDR2 is FQNEAQ. V lost 2 bases to trimming and J lost 6 bases, with 17 bases between them. The CDR3 bases are TGTGCCAGCAGCTTATCCCCGGGACTTTATGCCAATGAGCAGTTCTTC. Residues: CASSLSPGLYANEQFF.

This clonotype was seen ten or more times. The chain has TRBV7-9 and TRBJ1-2; no definite D call. Germline assignment: CDR1 SEHNR and CDR2 FQNEAQ (reference sequence). The V end was cut by 1 base, the J end by 6 bases, with 6 bases between. This CDR3 comprises 12 residues. CDR3 protein: CASSLVLDGYTF. The CDR3 nucleotides read TGTGCCAGCAGCTTAGTTTTGGATGGCTACACCTTC. The variable domain in full, completed from reference TRBV7-9 and TRBJ1-2, reads DTGVSQNPRHKITKRGQNVTFRCDPISEHNRLYWYRQTLGQGPEFLTYFQNEAQLEKSRLLSDRFSAERPKGSFSTLEIQRTEQGDSAMYLCASSLVLDGYTFGSGTRLTVV.